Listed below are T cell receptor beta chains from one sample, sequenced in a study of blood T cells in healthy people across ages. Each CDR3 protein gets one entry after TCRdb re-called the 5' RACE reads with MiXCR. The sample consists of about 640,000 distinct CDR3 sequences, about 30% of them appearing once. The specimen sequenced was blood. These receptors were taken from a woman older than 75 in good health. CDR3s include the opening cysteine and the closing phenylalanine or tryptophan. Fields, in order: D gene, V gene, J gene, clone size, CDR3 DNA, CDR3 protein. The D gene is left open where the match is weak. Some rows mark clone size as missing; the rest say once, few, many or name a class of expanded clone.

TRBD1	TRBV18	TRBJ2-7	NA	TGTGCCAGCTCAGGTACAGGGGGCGCCTTCTACGAGCAGTACTTC	CASSGTGGAFYEQYF
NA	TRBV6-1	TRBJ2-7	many	TGTGCCAGCAGTGAGAGGACAGCCCTCTACGAGCAGTACTTC	CASSERTALYEQYF
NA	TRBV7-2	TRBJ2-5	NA	TGTGCCAGCAGCCAGCGGGCGCAAGAGACCCAGTACTTC	CASSQRAQETQYF
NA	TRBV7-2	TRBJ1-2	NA	TGTGCCAGCAGCTTAGAACAGGGAGGGTATGATAATGGCTACACCTTC	CASSLEQGGYDNGYTF
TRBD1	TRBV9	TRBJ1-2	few	TGTGCCAGCAGCGATGACAGGGGCTATGGCTACACCTTC	CASSDDRGYGYTF
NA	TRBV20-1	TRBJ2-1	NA	TGCAGTGCTAGAGACCCTCTAAGTAACCGCGGGTTCTTC	CSARDPLSNRGFF
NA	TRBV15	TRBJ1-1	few	TGTGCCACCAGCAGAGGGGGGATGAACACTGAAGCTTTCTTT	CATSRGGMNTEAFF
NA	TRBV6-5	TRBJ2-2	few	TGTGCCAGCAGTTACTCGAGACTCGTAGGGAACACCGGGGAGCTGTTTTTT	CASSYSRLVGNTGELFF
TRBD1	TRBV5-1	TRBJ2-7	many	TGCGCCAGCAGCGACCGGGACAGGGGGATAACGGGGTACGAGCAGTACTTC	CASSDRDRGITGYEQYF
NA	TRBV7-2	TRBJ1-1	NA	TGTGCCAGCAGACCTATAGCAGGGAAAACTGAAGCTTTCTTT	CASRPIAGKTEAFF
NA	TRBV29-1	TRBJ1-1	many	TGCAGCGTTGAAGATGGACGGAGGCAGAACACTGAAGCTTTCTTT	CSVEDGRRQNTEAFF
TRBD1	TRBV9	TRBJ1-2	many	TGTGCCAGCAGCGCACAGGGGGCCTTCGGCTACACCTTC	CASSAQGAFGYTF
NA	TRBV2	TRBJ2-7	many	TGTGCCAGCAGTGAAATCCATTCCTCCTACGAGCAGTACTTC	CASSEIHSSYEQYF